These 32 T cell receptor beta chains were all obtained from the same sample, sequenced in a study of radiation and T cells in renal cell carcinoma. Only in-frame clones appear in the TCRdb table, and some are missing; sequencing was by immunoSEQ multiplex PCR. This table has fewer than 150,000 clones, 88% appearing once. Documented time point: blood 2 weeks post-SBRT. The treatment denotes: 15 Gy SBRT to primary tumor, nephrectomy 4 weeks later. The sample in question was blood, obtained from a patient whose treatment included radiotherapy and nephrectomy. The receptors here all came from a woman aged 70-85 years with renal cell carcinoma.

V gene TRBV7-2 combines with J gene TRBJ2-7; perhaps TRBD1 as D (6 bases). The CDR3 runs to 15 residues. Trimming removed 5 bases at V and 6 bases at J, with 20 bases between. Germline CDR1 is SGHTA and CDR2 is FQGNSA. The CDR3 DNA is TGTGCCAGCAGCCGGGGTGGGGGACAAGGAGGCGAGCAGTACTTC. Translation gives CASSRGGGQGGEQYF.

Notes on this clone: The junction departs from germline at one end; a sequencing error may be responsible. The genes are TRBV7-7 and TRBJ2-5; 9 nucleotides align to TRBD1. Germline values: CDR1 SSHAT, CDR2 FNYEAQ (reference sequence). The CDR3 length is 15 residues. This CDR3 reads CASSPGDREGETQYF. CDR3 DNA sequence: TGTGCTAGCAGTCCAGGGGACAGGGAAGGCGAGACCCAGTACTTC.

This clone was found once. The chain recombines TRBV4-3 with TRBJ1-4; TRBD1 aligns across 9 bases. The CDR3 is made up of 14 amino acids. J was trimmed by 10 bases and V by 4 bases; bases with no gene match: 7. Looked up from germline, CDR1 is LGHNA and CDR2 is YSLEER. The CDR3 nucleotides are TGCGCCAGCAGCCGTACCGGGACAGGGACAAAACTGTTTTTT. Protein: CASSRTGTGTKLFF.

CDR3 region: CASSIRSGRTVPEAFF. The DNA for the CDR3 is TGTGCCAGTAGTATTCGGTCAGGGAGAACGGTCCCTGAAGCTTTCTTT. J is TRBJ1-1 and V is TRBV19; TRBD1 might be the D (5 bases). Germline CDR1 LNHDA, CDR2 SQIVND (reference sequence). Trimming shortened V by 3 bases and J by 6 bases, and 20 bases separated the two germline ends. The CDR3 length is 16 residues.

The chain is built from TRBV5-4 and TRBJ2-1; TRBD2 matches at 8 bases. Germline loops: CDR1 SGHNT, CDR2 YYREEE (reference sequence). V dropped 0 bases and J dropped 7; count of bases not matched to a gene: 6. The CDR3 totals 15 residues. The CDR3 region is CASSLDSGVWNEQFF. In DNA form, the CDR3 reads TGTGCCAGCAGCTTGGATAGCGGGGTCTGGAATGAGCAGTTCTTC.

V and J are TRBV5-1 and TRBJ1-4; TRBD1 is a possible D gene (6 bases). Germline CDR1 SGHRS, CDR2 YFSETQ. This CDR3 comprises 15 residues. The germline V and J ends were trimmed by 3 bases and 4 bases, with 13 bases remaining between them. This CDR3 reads CASSYREWNNEKLFF. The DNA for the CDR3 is TGCGCCAGCAGCTACAGGGAGTGGAATAATGAAAAACTGTTTTTT.

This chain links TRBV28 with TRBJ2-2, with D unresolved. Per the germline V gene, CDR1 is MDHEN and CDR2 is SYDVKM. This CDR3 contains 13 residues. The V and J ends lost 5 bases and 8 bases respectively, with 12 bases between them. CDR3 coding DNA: TGTGCCAGCAGTCCAGTCTTATGGGGGGAGCTGTTTTTT. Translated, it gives CASSPVLWGELFF.

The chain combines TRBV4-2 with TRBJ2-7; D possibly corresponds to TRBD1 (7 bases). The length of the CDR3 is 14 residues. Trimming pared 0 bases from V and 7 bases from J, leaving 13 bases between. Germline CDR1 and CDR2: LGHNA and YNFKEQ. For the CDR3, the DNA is TGTGCCAGCAGCCAAGATCGCCAGGGGGGTGAGCAGTACTTC. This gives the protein CASSQDRQGGEQYF.

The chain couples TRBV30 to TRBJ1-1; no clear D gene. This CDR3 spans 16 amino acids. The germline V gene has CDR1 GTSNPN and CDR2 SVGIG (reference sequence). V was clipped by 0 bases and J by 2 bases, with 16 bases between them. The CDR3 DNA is TGTGCCTGGAGTGTAGTGTGGAGCGTGGGAAACACTGAAGCTTTCTTT. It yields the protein CAWSVVWSVGNTEAFF.

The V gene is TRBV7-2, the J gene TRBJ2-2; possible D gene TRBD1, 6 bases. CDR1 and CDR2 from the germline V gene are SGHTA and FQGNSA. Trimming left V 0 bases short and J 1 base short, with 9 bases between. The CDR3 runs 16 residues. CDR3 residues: CASSLAGALNTGELFF. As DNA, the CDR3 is TGTGCCAGCAGCTTAGCGGGGGCCCTGAACACCGGGGAGCTGTTTTTT.

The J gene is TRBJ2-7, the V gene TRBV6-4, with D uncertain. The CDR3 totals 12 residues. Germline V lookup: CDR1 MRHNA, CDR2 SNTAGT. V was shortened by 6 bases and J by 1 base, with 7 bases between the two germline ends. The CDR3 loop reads CASSHGSYEQYF. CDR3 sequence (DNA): TGTGCCAGCAGCCACGGGTCCTACGAGCAGTACTTC.

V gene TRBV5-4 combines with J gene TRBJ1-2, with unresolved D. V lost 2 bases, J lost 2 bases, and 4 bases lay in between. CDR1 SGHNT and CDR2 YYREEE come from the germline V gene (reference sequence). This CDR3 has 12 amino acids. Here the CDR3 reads CASSLANYGYTF. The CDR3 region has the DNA TGTGCCAGCAGCTTAGCCAACTATGGCTACACCTTC.

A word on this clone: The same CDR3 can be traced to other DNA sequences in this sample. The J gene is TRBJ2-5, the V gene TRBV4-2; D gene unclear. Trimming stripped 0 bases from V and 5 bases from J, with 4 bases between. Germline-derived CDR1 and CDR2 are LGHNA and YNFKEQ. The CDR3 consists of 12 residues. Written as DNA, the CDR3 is TGTGCCAGCAGCCAAGATAGCGAGACCCAGTACTTC. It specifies CASSQDSETQYF.

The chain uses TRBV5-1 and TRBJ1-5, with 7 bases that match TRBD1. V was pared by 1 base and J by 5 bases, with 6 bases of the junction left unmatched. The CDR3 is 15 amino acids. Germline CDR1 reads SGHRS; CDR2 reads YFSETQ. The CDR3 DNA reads TGCGCCAGCAGCTTGTCACAGGGGTCTCATCAGCCCCAGCATTTT. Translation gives CASSLSQGSHQPQHF.

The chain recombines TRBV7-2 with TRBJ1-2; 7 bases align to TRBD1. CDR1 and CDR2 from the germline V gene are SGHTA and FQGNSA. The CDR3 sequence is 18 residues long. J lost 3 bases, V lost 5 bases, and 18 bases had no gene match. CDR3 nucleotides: TGTGCCAGCAGCCCCGGGGGGCAGGGGGGTCGGTTCGACTATGGCTACACCTTC. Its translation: CASSPGGQGGRFDYGYTF.

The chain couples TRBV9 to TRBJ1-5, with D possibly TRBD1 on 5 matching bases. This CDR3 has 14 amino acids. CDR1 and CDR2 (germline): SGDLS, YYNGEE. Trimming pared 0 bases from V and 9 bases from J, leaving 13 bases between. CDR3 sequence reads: CASSVAWGDRPQHF. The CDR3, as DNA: TGTGCCAGCAGCGTAGCCTGGGGGGATCGGCCCCAGCATTTT.

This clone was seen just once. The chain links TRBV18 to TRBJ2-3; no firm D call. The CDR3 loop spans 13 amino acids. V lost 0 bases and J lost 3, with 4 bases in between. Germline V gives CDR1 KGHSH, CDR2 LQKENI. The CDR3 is CASSPPGTDTQYF. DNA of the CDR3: TGTGCCAGCTCACCACCGGGGACAGATACGCAGTATTTT.

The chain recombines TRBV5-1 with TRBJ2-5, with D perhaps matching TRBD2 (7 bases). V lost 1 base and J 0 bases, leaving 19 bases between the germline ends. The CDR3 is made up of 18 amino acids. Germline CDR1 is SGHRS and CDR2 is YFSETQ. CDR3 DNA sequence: TGCGCCAGCAGCTTGCCGAAACCAGGGGCGGGGGACCAAGAGACCCAGTACTTC. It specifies CASSLPKPGAGDQETQYF.

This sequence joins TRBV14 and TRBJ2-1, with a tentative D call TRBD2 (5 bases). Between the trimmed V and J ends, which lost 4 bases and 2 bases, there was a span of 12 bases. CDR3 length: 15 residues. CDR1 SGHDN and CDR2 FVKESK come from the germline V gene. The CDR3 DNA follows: TGTGCCAGCAGCCTGGACTCCCGGCCCTACAATGAGCAGTTCTTC. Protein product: CASSLDSRPYNEQFF.

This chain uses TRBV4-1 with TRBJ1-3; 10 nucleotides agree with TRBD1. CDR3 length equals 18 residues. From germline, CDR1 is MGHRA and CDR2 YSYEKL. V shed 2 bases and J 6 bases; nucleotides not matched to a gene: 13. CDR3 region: CASSQNSGQGYGINTIYF. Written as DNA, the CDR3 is TGCGCCAGCAGCCAAAACTCGGGACAGGGGTACGGCATAAACACCATATATTTT.

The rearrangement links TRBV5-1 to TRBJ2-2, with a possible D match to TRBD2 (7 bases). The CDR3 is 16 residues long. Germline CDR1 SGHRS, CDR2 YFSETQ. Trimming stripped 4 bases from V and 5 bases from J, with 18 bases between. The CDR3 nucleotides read TGCGCCAGCAGCCCAAAAGTCGGGGGGCGTACCGGGGAGCTGTTTTTT. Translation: CASSPKVGGRTGELFF.

CDR3 nucleotides: TGTGCCAGCAGCAGGGGACAGGGGCCCCAGGGCGAGCAGTACTTC. The encoded protein is CASSRGQGPQGEQYF. The V gene is TRBV9, the J gene TRBJ2-7, with 10 bases that match TRBD1. V lost 4 bases to trimming and J lost 6 bases; unmatched junction nucleotides: 10. Germline-derived CDR1 and CDR2 are SGDLS and YYNGEE. The CDR3 has 15 amino acids.

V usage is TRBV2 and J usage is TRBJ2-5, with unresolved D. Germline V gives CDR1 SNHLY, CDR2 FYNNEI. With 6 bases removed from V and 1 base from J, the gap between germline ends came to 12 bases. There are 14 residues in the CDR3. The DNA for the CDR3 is TGTGCCAGCAGGGACCCATACCCCCAAGAGACCCAGTACTTC. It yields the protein CASRDPYPQETQYF.

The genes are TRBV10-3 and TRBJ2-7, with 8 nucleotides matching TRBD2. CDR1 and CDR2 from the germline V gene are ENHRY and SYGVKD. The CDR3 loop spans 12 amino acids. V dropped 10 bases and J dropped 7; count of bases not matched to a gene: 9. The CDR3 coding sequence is TGTGCCACCTCCGGGGGGGCGAGTGAGCAGTACTTC. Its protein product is CATSGGASEQYF.

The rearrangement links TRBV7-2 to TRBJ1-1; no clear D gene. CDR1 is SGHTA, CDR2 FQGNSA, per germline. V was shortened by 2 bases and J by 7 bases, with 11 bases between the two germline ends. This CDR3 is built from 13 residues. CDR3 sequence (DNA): TGTGCCAGCAGCTTAAAGGCGGGTAGTGAAGCTTTCTTT. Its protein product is CASSLKAGSEAFF.

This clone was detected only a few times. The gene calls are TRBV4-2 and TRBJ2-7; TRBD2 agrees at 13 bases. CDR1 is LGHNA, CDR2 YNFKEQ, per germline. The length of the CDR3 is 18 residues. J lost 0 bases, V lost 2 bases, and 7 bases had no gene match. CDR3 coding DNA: TGTGCCAGCAGCCAACGGACTAGCGGGGGCCAGAGCTCCTACGAGCAGTACTTC. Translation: CASSQRTSGGQSSYEQYF.

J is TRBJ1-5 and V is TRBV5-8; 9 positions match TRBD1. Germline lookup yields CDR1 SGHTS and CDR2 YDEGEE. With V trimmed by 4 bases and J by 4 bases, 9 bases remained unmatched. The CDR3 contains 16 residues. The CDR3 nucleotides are TGTGCCAGCAGCGCTCACAGGGGGCCGGGGAATCAGCCCCAGCATTTT. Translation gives CASSAHRGPGNQPQHF.

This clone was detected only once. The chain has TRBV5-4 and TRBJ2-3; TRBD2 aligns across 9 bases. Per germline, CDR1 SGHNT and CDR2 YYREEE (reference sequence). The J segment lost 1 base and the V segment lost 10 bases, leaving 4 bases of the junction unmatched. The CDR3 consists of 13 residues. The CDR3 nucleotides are TGTGCCTCGCGACTAGCGGGCACAGATACGCAGTATTTT. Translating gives CASRLAGTDTQYF.

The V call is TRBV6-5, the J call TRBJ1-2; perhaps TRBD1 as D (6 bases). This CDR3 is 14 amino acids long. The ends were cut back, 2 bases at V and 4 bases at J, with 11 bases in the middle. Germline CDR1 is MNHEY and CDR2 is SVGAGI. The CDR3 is CASSYRGHLYGYTF. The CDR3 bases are TGTGCCAGCAGTTACCGGGGACACCTCTATGGCTACACCTTC.

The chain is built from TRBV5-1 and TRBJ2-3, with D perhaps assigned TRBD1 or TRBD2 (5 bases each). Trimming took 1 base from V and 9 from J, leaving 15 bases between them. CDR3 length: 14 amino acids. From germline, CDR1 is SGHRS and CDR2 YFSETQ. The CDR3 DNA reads TGCGCCAGCAGCTTGACGGGACCCTCAGGGACGCAGTATTTT. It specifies CASSLTGPSGTQYF.

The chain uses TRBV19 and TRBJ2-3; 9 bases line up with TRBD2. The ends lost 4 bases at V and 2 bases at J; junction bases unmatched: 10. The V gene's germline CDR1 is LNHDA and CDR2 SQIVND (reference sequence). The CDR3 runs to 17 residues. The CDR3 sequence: CASSTVMTSGYTDTQYF. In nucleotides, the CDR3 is TGTGCCAGTAGTACAGTCATGACTAGCGGATACACAGATACGCAGTATTTT.

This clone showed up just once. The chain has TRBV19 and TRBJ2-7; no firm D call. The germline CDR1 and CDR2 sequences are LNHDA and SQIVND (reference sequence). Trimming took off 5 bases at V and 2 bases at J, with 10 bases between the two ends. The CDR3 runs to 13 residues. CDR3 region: CASSPILAYEQYF. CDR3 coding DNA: TGTGCCAGTAGTCCCATCCTAGCCTACGAGCAGTACTTC.